This T cell receptor (beta chain) is drawn from a study of T-cell reconstitution after alpha-beta-depleted transplantation in children. Study observations and caveats: Certain patients had high TCRbeta diversity at day 60, and it came from recipient T cells and thymic progenitors that survived. Diversity and T-cell counts at one year after transplant derived mostly from new T cells.

This clonotype was counted at least ten times. Antigen unknown. Researchers prepared the TCRbeta library using unique molecular identifiers, the study reports. TCRdb reprocessed the PCR reads with MiXCR, giving one entry per CDR3 protein. The sample consists of about 9,200 distinct CDR3 sequences, about 15% of them appearing once. The receptor was isolated from a male patient younger than 18 who had a stem cell transplant for acute lymphoblastic leukemia, so the T cells may come from the graft donor. Sequenced here: PBMCs, mostly from graft donor cells, sampled 60 days after TCRalphabeta/CD19-depleted stem cell transplant.

The CDR3 sequence: CASSYPDSPMPNEQFF. CDR3 bases: TGTGCCAGCAGTTACCCGGACTCTCCAATGCCCAATGAGCAGTTCTTC. The V gene is TRBV6-5, the J gene TRBJ2-1, with TRBD2 as a possible D gene (5 bases). V was clipped by 2 bases and J by 6 bases, with 17 bases between them. CDR3 length: 16 residues. Per the germline V gene, CDR1 is MNHEY and CDR2 is SVGAGI.